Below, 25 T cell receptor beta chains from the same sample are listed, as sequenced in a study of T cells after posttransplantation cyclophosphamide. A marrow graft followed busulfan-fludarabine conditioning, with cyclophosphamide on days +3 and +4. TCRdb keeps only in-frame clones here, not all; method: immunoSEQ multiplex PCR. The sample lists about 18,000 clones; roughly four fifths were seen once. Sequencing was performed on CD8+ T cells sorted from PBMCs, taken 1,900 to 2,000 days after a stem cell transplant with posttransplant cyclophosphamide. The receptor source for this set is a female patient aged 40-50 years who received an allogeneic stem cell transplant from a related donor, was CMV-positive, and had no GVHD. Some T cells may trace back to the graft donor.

CDR3 sequence: CASRAGYNEQFF. The CDR3 DNA sequence: TGCGCCAGCAGGGCGGGTTACAATGAGCAGTTCTTC. The chain couples TRBV5-1 to TRBJ2-1; possibly TRBD2 for D (5 bases). The CDR3 has 12 amino acids. Germline V lookup: CDR1 SGHRS, CDR2 YFSETQ. Trimming stripped 5 bases from V and 4 bases from J, with 7 bases between.

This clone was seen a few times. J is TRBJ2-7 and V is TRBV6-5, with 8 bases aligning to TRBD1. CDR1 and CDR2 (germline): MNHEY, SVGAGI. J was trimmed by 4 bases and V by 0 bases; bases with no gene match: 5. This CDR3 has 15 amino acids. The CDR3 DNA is TGTGCCAGCAGTTACTCGACCCAGGGGGCTTACGAGCAGTACTTC. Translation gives CASSYSTQGAYEQYF.

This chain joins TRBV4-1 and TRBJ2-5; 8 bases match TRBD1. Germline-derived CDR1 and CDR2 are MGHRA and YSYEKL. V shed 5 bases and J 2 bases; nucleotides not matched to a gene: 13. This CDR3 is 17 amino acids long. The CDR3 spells CASSGPGGPSLQETQYF. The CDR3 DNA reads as TGCGCCAGCAGCGGGCCAGGGGGCCCTTCACTACAAGAGACCCAGTACTTC.

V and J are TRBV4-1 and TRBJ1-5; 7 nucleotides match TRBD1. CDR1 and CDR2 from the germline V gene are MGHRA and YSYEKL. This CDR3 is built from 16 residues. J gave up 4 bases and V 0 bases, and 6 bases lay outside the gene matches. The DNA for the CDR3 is TGCGCCAGCAGCCAAGAATGGGCAGGGGGAAATCAGCCCCAGCATTTT. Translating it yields CASSQEWAGGNQPQHF.

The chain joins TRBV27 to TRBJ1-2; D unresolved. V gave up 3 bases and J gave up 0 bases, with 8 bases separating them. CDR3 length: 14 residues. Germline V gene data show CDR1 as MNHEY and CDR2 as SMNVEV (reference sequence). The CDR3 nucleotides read TGTGCCAGCAGTTTTCTGAGTTCTAACTATGGCTACACCTTC. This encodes CASSFLSSNYGYTF.

CDR3 loop: CASSPRRGQETQYF. The CDR3 bases are TGTGCCAGCAGCCCTCGAAGGGGACAAGAGACCCAGTACTTC. The chain uses TRBV7-9 and TRBJ2-5; D possibly corresponds to TRBD1 (5 bases). Germline V gene sequence: CDR1 SEHNR, CDR2 FQNEAQ (reference sequence). This CDR3 is 14 amino acids long. V shed 5 bases and J shed 2 bases, with 12 bases lying between them.

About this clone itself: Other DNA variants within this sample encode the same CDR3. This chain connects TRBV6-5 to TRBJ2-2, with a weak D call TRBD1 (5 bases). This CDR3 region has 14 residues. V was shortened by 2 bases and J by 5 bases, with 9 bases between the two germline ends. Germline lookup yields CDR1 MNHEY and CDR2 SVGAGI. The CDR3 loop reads CASSYDSGTGELFF. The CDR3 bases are TGTGCCAGCAGTTACGACTCAGGGACCGGGGAGCTGTTTTTT.

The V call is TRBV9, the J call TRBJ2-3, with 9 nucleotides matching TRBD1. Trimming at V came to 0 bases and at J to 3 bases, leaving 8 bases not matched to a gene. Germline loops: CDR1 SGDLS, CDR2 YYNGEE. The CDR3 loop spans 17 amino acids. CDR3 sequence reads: CASSVVGTGRSTDTQYF. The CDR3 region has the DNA TGTGCCAGCAGCGTAGTCGGGACAGGGAGGTCAACAGATACGCAGTATTTT.

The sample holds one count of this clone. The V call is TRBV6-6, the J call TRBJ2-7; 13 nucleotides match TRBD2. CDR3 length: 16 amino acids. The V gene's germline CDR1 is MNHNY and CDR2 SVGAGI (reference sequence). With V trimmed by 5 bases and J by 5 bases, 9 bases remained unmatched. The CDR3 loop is CASSGWTGLAGNEQYF. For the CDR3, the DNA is TGTGCCAGCAGTGGATGGACGGGACTAGCGGGGAACGAGCAGTACTTC.

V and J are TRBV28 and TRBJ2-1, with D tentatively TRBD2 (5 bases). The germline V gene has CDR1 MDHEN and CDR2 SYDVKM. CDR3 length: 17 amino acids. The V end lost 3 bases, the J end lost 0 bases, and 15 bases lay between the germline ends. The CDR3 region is CASSLDRIGSSYNEQFF. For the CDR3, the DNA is TGTGCCAGCAGTTTGGATAGAATAGGGAGCTCCTACAATGAGCAGTTCTTC.

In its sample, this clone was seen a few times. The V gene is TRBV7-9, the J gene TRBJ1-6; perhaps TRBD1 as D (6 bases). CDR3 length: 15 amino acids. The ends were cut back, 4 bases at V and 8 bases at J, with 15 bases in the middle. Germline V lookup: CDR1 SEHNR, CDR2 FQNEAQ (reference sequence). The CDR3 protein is CASSSTTGRDSPLHF. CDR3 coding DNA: TGTGCCAGCAGCTCCACGACAGGTCGCGATTCACCCCTCCACTTT.

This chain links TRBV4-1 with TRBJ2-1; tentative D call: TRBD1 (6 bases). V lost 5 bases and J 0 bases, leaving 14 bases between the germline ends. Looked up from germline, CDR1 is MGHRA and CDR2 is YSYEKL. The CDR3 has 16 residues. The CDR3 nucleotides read TGCGCCAGCAGCTTAGGGGGTGGGGACTCCTACAATGAGCAGTTCTTC. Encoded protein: CASSLGGGDSYNEQFF.

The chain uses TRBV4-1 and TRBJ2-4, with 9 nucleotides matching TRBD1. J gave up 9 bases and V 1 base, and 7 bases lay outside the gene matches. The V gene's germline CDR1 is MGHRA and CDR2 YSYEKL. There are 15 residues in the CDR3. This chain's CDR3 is CASSQVGTGYPIQYF. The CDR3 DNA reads TGCGCCAGCAGCCAAGTAGGGACAGGGTACCCCATTCAGTACTTC.

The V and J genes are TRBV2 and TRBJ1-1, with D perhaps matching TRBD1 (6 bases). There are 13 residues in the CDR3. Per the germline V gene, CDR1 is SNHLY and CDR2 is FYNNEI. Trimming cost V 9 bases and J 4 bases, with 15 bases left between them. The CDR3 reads CASTVQGSTEAFF. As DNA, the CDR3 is TGTGCCAGTACCGTACAGGGTTCCACTGAAGCTTTCTTT.

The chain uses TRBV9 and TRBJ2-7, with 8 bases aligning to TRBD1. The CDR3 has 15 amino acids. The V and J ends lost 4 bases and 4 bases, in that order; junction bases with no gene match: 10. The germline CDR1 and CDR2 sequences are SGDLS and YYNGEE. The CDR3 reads CASSLGQGLGYEQYF. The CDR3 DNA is TGTGCCAGCAGCCTCGGACAGGGCCTAGGGTACGAGCAGTACTTC.

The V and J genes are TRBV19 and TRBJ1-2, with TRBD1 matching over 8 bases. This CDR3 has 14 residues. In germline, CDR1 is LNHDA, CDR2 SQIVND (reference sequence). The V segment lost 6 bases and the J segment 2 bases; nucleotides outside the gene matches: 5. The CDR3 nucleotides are TGTGCCAGTAGCAACAGGGGGGGCAACTATGGCTACACCTTC. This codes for CASSNRGGNYGYTF.

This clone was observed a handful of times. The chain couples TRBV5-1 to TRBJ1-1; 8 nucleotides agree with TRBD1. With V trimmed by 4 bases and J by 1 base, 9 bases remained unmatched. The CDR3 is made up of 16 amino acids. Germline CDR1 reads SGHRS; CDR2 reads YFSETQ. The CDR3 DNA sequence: TGCGCCAGCAGCACATCGGACAGGGATCCGAACACTGAAGCTTTCTTT. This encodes CASSTSDRDPNTEAFF.

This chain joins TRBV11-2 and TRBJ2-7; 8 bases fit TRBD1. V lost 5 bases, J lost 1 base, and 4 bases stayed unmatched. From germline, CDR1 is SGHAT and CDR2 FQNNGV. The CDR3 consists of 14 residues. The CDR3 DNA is TGTGCCAGCAGCCCGACAGGGGCTTCCTACGAGCAGTACTTC. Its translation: CASSPTGASYEQYF.

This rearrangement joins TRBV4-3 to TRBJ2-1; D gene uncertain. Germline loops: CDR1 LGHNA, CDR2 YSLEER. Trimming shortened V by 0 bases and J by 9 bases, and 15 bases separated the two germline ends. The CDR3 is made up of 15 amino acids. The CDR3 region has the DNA TGCGCCAGCAGCCAAGATGATGAGGTATGGGTTGAGCAGTTCTTC. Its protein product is CASSQDDEVWVEQFF.

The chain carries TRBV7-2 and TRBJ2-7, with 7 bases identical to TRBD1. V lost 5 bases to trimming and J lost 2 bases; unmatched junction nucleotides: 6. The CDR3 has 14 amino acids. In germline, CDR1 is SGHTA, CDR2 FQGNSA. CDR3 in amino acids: CASSTNRGPYEQYF. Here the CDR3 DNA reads TGTGCCAGCAGCACCAACAGGGGACCCTACGAGCAGTACTTC.

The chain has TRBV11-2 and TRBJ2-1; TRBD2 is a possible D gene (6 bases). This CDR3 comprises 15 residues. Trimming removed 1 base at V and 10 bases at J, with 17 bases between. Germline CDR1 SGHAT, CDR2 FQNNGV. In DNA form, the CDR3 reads TGTGCCAGCAGCTTAGTGGGGGGAGTAAGCGGGGAGCAGTTCTTC. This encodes CASSLVGGVSGEQFF.

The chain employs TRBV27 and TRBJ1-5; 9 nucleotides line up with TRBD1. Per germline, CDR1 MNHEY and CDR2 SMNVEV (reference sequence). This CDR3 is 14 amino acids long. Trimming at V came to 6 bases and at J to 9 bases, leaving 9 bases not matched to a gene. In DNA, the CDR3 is TGTGCCAGCAGCTATGACAGGGGGGGGTGGCCCCAGCATTTT. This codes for CASSYDRGGWPQHF.

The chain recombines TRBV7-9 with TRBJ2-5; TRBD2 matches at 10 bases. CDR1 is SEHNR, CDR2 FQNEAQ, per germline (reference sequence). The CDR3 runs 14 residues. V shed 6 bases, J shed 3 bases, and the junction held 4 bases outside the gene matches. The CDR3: CASRPSGGEETQYF. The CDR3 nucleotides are TGTGCCAGCAGGCCCAGCGGGGGGGAAGAGACCCAGTACTTC. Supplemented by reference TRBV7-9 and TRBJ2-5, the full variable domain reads DTGVSQNPRHKITKRGQNVTFRCDPISEHNRLYWYRQTLGQGPEFLTYFQNEAQLEKSRLLSDRFSAERPKGSFSTLEIQRTEQGDSAMYLCASRPSGGEETQYFGPGTRLLVL.

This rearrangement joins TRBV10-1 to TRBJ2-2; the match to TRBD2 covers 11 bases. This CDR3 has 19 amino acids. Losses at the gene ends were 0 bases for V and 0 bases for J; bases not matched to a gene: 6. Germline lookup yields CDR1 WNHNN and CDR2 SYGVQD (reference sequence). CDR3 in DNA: TGCGCCAGCAGTGAGTCGAAGCTAGCGGGGGGACCGAACACCGGGGAGCTGTTTTTT. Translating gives CASSESKLAGGPNTGELFF.

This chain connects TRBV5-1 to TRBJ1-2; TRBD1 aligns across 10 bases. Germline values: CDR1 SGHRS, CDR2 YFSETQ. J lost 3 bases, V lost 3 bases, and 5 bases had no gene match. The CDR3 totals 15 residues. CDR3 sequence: CASSSTGGSHYGYTF. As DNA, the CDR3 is TGCGCCAGCAGCTCGACAGGGGGCTCCCACTATGGCTACACCTTC.